This TCR beta chain stems from a study of T-cell reconstitution after alpha-beta-depleted transplantation in children. Regarding the study as a whole: By one year post-transplant, T-cell counts and diversity largely arose from T cells that were newly produced. Several hundred expanded graft clones reportedly were the source of alpha-beta T cells about two months after transplant.

The CDR3 has 16 amino acids. In germline, CDR1 is MDHEN, CDR2 SYDVKM. Trimming removed 6 bases from V and 5 bases from J, with 22 bases in between. There are many counts of this clonotype. What it binds is unknown. The authors prepared the TCRbeta library with unique molecular identifiers. One entry per CDR3 protein results from TCRdb running MiXCR on the PCR reads. The data contain about 290,000 distinct CDR3 sequences, 6.5% to 9% of them singletons. This specimen was peripheral blood, taken 360 days after TCRalphabeta/CD19-depleted stem cell transplant. The J gene is TRBJ2-5, the V gene TRBV28; either TRBD1 or TRBD2 may fit D (7 bases each). The source is a female patient aged 2-9 years who had a stem cell transplant for Fanconi anemia, so the T cells may come from the graft donor. CDR3 region: CASSHQIQGRGETQYF. CDR3 nucleotides: TGTGCCAGCAGCCACCAGATACAGGGGAGGGGGGAGACCCAGTACTTC.